This record concerns one T cell receptor beta chain sequence. Its antigen remains unknown. This sample was included in a study of TIL therapy for anti-PD-1-resistant metastatic lung cancer. Study-wide context: Tumors carried a median about 1.6 non-synonymous mutations per megabase.

This was the immunoSEQ v3 assay. The data were produced by immunoSEQ multiplex PCR, yet TCRdb's version contains in-frame clones alone and is incomplete. In the table there are 10,000 or so clones, 80% of which are singletons. Whole-study findings and limits: TIL clonotype persistence in blood showed no apparent association with response.

The time point: pre-treatment sample, taken before nivolumab and TIL therapy. Adults with stage 4 NSCLC were enrolled in a phase I trial. Germline assignment: CDR1 SNHLY and CDR2 FYNNEI. The ends were cut back, 6 bases at V and 2 bases at J, with 13 bases in the middle. CDR3 length equals 15 residues. The chain has TRBV2 and TRBJ2-2; D may correspond to TRBD1 or TRBD2 (5 bases each). The source of this sequence is a person aged 30 to 80 with non-small cell lung cancer. This material consisted of blood, taken at baseline. CDR3 DNA sequence: TGTGCCAGCAGGAGGGGTTCTACTAACACCGGGGAGCTGTTTTTT. Protein: CASRRGSTNTGELFF. Based on the CDR3 plus reference TRBV2 and TRBJ2-2, the full variable domain is EPEVTQTPSHQVTQMGQEVILRCVPISNHLYFYWYRQILGQKVEFLVSFYNNEISEKSEIFDDQFSVERPDGSNFTLKIRSTKLEDSAMYFCASRRGSTNTGELFFGEGSRLTVL.